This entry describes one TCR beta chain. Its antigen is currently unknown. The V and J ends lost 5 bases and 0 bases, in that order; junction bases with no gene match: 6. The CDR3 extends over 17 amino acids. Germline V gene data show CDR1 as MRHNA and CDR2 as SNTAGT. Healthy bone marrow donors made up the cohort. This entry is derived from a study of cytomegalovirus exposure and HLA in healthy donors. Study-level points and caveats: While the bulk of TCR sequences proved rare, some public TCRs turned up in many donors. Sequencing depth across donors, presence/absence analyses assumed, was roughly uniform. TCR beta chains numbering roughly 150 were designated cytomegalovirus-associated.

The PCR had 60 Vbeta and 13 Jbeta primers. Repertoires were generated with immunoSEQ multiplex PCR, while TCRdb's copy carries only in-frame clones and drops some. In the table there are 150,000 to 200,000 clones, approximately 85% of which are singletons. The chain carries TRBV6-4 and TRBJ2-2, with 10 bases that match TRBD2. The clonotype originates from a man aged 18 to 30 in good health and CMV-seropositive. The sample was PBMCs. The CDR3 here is CASSPLAGPSNTGELFF. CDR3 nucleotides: TGTGCCAGCAGTCCACTAGCGGGGCCCTCGAACACCGGGGAGCTGTTTTTT.